Listed below are T cell receptor beta chains from one sample, sequenced in a study of blood T cell repertoires in COVID-19. TCRdb's table, derived via immunoSEQ multiplex PCR, lists solely in-frame clones and lacks some. The sample yields 41,000 or so clones, around nine tenths seen once. Sequencing used peripheral blood. The receptors originated from a man between 60 and 75 years old with acute or convalescent COVID-19. Both conserved end residues are part of each CDR3. The D gene is left open where the match is weak. Not every row has a clone size; where given, it reads once, few, many or a size class.

abundance	j_gene	v_gene	d_gene	CDR3nt	CDR3aa
.	TRBJ1-1	TRBV19	TRBD1	TGTGCCAGTAGCTTACAGGGGGCGAGAACTGAAGCTTTCTTT	CASSLQGARTEAFF
.	TRBJ1-1	TRBV4-3	.	TGCGCCAGCAGCCAAGATCCGGACGGGGGTGAAGCTTTCTTT	CASSQDPDGGEAFF
.	TRBJ1-1	TRBV6-5	.	TGTGCCAGCAGTATCGGGACTGTTAACACTGAAGCTTTCTTT	CASSIGTVNTEAFF
.	TRBJ1-5	TRBV4-1	.	TGCGCCAGCAGCCCAAAGGGACCTCAGGGGTACAATCAGCCCCAGCATTTT	CASSPKGPQGYNQPQHF
.	TRBJ1-1	TRBV6-5	TRBD1	TGTGCCAGCAGTTACTCGACAGGGGAAGCTTTCTTT	CASSYSTGEAFF
.	TRBJ1-1	TRBV7-3	TRBD1	TGTGCCAGCAGCCTTAAGGGGGCAGGGAACACTGAAGCTTTCTTT	CASSLKGAGNTEAFF
.	TRBJ2-7	TRBV30	TRBD1	TGTGCCTGGAGTCCGCAGGGGGACGAGCAGTACTTC	CAWSPQGDEQYF
few	TRBJ2-3	TRBV18	TRBD1	TGTGCCAGCTCACCACCGACAGGGACAGACACAGATACGCAGTATTTT	CASSPPTGTDTDTQYF
.	TRBJ1-1	TRBV24-1	.	TGTGCCACCCGAGACAACGGGAACACTGAAGCTTTCTTT	CATRDNGNTEAFF
.	TRBJ2-1	TRBV4-1	TRBD2	TGCGCCAGCAGCCAAGCTAGATTTGGGTGGATTGGGACTACTGAGCAGTTCTTC	CASSQARFGWIGTTEQFF
few	TRBJ2-5	TRBV6-1	.	TGTGCCAGCAGTGAAGGAAAGGGGCCCTACACAGGGAGGGGGGTGGAGACCCAGTACTTC	CASSEGKGPYTGRGVETQYF
.	TRBJ1-2	TRBV7-2	TRBD1	TGTGCCAGCAGCTTCGGACAGGGGATCGGCTACACCTTC	CASSFGQGIGYTF
.	TRBJ2-7	TRBV5-4	TRBD2	TGTGCCAGCAGCCCGACTAGCGGGGTAACCTACGAGCAGTACTTC	CASSPTSGVTYEQYF
.	TRBJ2-1	TRBV4-1	.	TGCGCCAGCAGCCAAGATGGGACAACCTACAATGAGCAGTTCTTC	CASSQDGTTYNEQFF
.	TRBJ2-5	TRBV6-2/TRBV6-3	TRBD1	TGTGCCAGCAGCCCACGGACAGGGTCAAAGGTGGGGGAGACCCAGTACTTC	CASSPRTGSKVGETQYF
.	TRBJ1-2	TRBV5-4	TRBD1	TGTGCCAGCAGCTTGGTCACAGGGGAGGTCTATGGCTACACCTTC	CASSLVTGEVYGYTF
.	TRBJ1-3	TRBV2	TRBD1	TGTGCCAGCAGTACGGACAGGGGTGGAAACACCATATATTTT	CASSTDRGGNTIYF
.	TRBJ1-1	TRBV6-5	TRBD1	TGTGCCAGCAGTTACTCGACAGGGGGTGAAGCTTTCTTT	CASSYSTGGEAFF
.	TRBJ2-5	TRBV7-7	.	TGTGCTAGCAGCCAAGACAGACAAGAGACCCAGTACTTC	CASSQDRQETQYF
.	TRBJ1-1	TRBV6-5	.	TGTGCCAGCAGTTACTTCGGGAAGTCTGAAGCTTTCTTT	CASSYFGKSEAFF
.	TRBJ1-1	TRBV7-2	TRBD1	TGTGCCAGCAGCCGCCCTAGACAGGGGCCGAACACTGAAGCTTTCTTT	CASSRPRQGPNTEAFF
.	TRBJ1-1	TRBV7-8	.	TGTGCCAGCAGCTTAGTCCCGCCTACGATGAACACTGAAGCTTTCTTT	CASSLVPPTMNTEAFF
once	TRBJ2-3	TRBV7-2	TRBD2	TGTGCCAGCAGCTTCCTCGGACTAGCGTACACAGATACGCAGTATTTT	CASSFLGLAYTDTQYF
.	TRBJ2-3	TRBV6-5	TRBD2	TGTGCCAGCCGGGAGACTAGCGGGGGAACAGATACGCAGTATTTT	CASRETSGGTDTQYF
.	TRBJ1-1	TRBV13	.	TGTGCCAGCAGCTCCCCCCCCGACACTGAAGCTTTCTTT	CASSSPPDTEAFF
.	TRBJ2-1	TRBV5-1	TRBD2	TGCGCCAGCAGCTTGACTATCGGGACTAGCCCTATCAATGAGCAGTTCTTC	CASSLTIGTSPINEQFF
.	TRBJ2-1	TRBV12-2	.	TGTGCAAGTCGCCCCCCGGGACAGAATTACAATGAGCAGTTCTTC	CASRPPGQNYNEQFF
once	TRBJ2-6	TRBV6-2/TRBV6-3	.	TGTGCCAGCAGTTACGGAGGGACTGGGGCCAACGTCCTGACTTTC	CASSYGGTGANVLTF
once	TRBJ2-1	TRBV9	TRBD1	TGTGCCAGCAGCGTAGCTCTCGGACTGGACAGGGGCTCCTACAATGAGCAGTTCTTC	CASSVALGLDRGSYNEQFF
.	TRBJ2-5	TRBV5-6	TRBD1	TGTGCCAGCAGCGTATCCGGGACAGGGGAACAAGAGACCCAGTACTTC	CASSVSGTGEQETQYF
.	TRBJ2-7	TRBV6-5	.	TGTGCCAGCAAGGCGAGGAGATCATCCTACGAGCAGTACTTC	CASKARRSSYEQYF
.	TRBJ1-2	TRBV7-9	.	TGTGCCAGCAGCCCCCCGGGGAGCTATGGCTACACCTTC	CASSPPGSYGYTF
.	TRBJ2-3	TRBV29-1	.	TGCAGCGCCGAATACGGGGGATACACAGATACGCAGTATTTT	CSAEYGGYTDTQYF
.	TRBJ1-2	TRBV28	.	TGTGCCAGCAGTCTTGCGGGGGGAAATGGCTACACCTTC	CASSLAGGNGYTF
.	TRBJ2-1	TRBV6-5	TRBD2	TGTGCCAGCGCGGGACTAGCGGGGGGGTACAATGAGCAGTTCTTC	CASAGLAGGYNEQFF
.	TRBJ2-3	TRBV14	TRBD1	TGTGCCAGCAGCCCCAGGGGGCCCCACACAGATACGCAGTATTTT	CASSPRGPHTDTQYF
.	TRBJ2-4	TRBV11-3	TRBD2	TGTGCCACGGCAAACCTAAGGGTTAGCGGGGGGCCAGCCAAAAACATTCAGTACTTC	CATANLRVSGGPAKNIQYF
.	TRBJ1-3	TRBV11-2	.	TGTGCCAGCAGCTTGACAAGCTCTGGAAACACCATATATTTT	CASSLTSSGNTIYF
once	TRBJ2-1	TRBV19	.	TGTGCCAGTAGTAATGGACAGACCGAGAATGAGCAGTTCTTC	CASSNGQTENEQFF
.	TRBJ1-2	TRBV5-1	.	TGCGCCAGCAGGCTTTCCGGGTTATATGGCTACACCTTC	CASRLSGLYGYTF
few	TRBJ1-2	TRBV4-1	.	TGCGCCAGCAGCCCCGGGGAAGGATCTAACTATGGCTACACCTTC	CASSPGEGSNYGYTF
.	TRBJ1-2	TRBV12-3/TRBV12-4	.	TGTGCCAGCAGTTTAGAAGGGGGTGGCTACACCTTC	CASSLEGGGYTF
.	TRBJ2-1	TRBV24-1	TRBD1	TGTGCCACCAGTGATTTAGGGACAGGGGGTATGAATGAGCAGTTCTTC	CATSDLGTGGMNEQFF
.	TRBJ1-2	TRBV27	.	TGTGCCAGCAGTTTAGACACCGCAAACTATGGCTACACCTTC	CASSLDTANYGYTF
.	TRBJ2-2	TRBV24-1	.	TGTGCCACCAGTGATCCCCGGGGGATCGGGCGGACCGGGGAGCTGTTTTTT	CATSDPRGIGRTGELFF
.	TRBJ2-1	TRBV6-6	.	TGTGCCAGCAGTTGGGCTAGCGATGAGCAGTTCTTC	CASSWASDEQFF
few	TRBJ1-1	TRBV3-1/TRBV3-2	.	TGTGCCAGCAGCCGCGGGATTAACACTGAAGCTTTCTTT	CASSRGINTEAFF
.	TRBJ1-6	TRBV7-8	TRBD1	TGTGCCAGCAGCGGACAGGGACGAAGATCACCCCTCCACTTT	CASSGQGRRSPLHF
.	TRBJ1-1	TRBV15	TRBD1	TGTGCCACCAGCAGAGTACAGGGGTTATACACTGAAGCTTTCTTT	CATSRVQGLYTEAFF
once	TRBJ1-2	TRBV6-5	.	TGTGCCAGCAGTTACTCGGCCATCGGGGACATGTATGGCTACACCTTC	CASSYSAIGDMYGYTF
.	TRBJ1-1	TRBV12-3/TRBV12-4	TRBD1	TGTGCCAGCAGTTTGGAGGGGGCCGTGGCTTTCTTT	CASSLEGAVAFF
.	TRBJ1-1	TRBV4-3	TRBD1	TGCGCCAGCAGCCAAGAACCGAGGGACAGGGGGGGGACTGAAGCTTTCTTT	CASSQEPRDRGGTEAFF
few	TRBJ1-4	TRBV11-2	TRBD1	TGTGCCAGCAGAAATCAGGGGGCGCTGGGTGAAAAACTGTTTTTT	CASRNQGALGEKLFF
.	TRBJ2-3	TRBV20-1	.	TGCAGTGCTAGTTATCGCGGTTACACAGATACGCAGTATTTT	CSASYRGYTDTQYF
.	TRBJ1-5	TRBV2	TRBD1	TGTGCCAGCAGTGTTGGGACAGCAAACAATCAGCCCCAGCATTTT	CASSVGTANNQPQHF
.	TRBJ2-2	TRBV3-1/TRBV3-2	.	TGTGCCAGCAGCCAACTAGACGCCACCGGGGAGCTGTTTTTT	CASSQLDATGELFF
.	TRBJ2-7	TRBV11-2	TRBD1	TGTGCCAGCAGCTTAGGTGGGGACAGGGGTTACGAGCAGTACTTC	CASSLGGDRGYEQYF
once	TRBJ1-5	TRBV19	TRBD1	TGTGCCAGTAGTGCTGGACAGGCCCGAAGAAATCAGCCCCAGCATTTT	CASSAGQARRNQPQHF
.	TRBJ1-1	TRBV18	TRBD1	TGTGCCAGCTCACCCGACAGGGTACACACTGAAGCTTTCTTT	CASSPDRVHTEAFF